This entry concerns a single T cell receptor (beta chain). This CDR3 is 12 amino acids long. The V and J ends lost 8 bases and 5 bases respectively, with 12 bases between them. Treatment of the sample: some 19 received Ad26.COV2.S at low or high dose, single or two shots; 5 received placebo; per-sample allocation not given. Samples came from day 63 after the first vaccine or placebo injection. Vaccination used an Ad26 vector expressing Wuhan-strain SARS-CoV-2 spike. TCRdb's copy holds only in-frame clones and misses some; the assay was immunoSEQ multiplex PCR. The sample has about 440,000 clones, around 85% seen once. The data are from a study of Ad26.COV2.S vaccination and SARS-CoV-2 variants.

The chain carries TRBV12-3 or TRBV12-4 and TRBJ2-5; tentatively, D is TRBD2 (5 bases). The origin of this receptor is a person between 18 and 65 years old who received the Ad26.COV2.S COVID-19 vaccine or a placebo. The starting material was peripheral blood, obtained in a trial of Ad26.COV2.S vaccine versus placebo. This chain's CDR3 is CASGGSSETQYF. The CDR3 DNA sequence: TGTGCCAGCGGCGGCTCTAGCGAGACCCAGTACTTC.